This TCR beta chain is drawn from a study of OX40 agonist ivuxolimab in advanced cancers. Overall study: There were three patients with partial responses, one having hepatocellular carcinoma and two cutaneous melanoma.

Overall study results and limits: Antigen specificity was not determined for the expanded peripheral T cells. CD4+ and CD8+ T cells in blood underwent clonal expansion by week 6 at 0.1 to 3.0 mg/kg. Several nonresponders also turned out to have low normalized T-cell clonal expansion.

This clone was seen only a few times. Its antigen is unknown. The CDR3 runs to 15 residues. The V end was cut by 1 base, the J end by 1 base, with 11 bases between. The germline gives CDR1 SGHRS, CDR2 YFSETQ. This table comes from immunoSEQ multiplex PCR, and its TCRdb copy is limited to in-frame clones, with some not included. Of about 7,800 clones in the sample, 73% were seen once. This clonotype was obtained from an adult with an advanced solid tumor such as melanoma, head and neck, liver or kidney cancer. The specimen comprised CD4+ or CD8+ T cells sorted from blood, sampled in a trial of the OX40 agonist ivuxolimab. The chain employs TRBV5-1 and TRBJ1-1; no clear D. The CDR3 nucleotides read TGCGCCAGCAGCTTGACCCTGGAGGGGAACACTGAAGCTTTCTTT. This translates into CASSLTLEGNTEAFF.